The 9 T cell receptor beta chains below all came from one sample that was sequenced in a study of blood T cell repertoires in COVID-19. TCRdb's copy holds only in-frame clones and misses some; the assay was immunoSEQ multiplex PCR. This table has around 59,000 clones, 90% appearing once. The sequencing input was peripheral blood. The source is a man aged 55 to 69 with acute or convalescent COVID-19.

Written as DNA, the CDR3 is TGTGCCAGCAGGAACAGAAATTATAGCAATCAGCCCCAGCATTTT. It is translated as CASRNRNYSNQPQHF. The rearrangement uses TRBV5-8 and TRBJ1-5; D unresolved. The V gene's germline CDR1 is SGHTS and CDR2 YDEGEE. V was pared by 5 bases and J by 0 bases, with 12 bases between. CDR3 size: 15 residues.

The chain has TRBV18 and TRBJ1-2; 9 nucleotides match TRBD1. The V segment lost 6 bases and the J segment 0 bases; nucleotides outside the gene matches: 2. CDR1 and CDR2 (germline): KGHSH, LQKENI. CDR3 length equals 14 residues. For the CDR3, the DNA is TGTGCCAGCTCGAGACAGGGGGCTAACTATGGCTACACCTTC. Residues: CASSRQGANYGYTF.

The rearrangement uses TRBV7-6 and TRBJ1-4; D ambiguous. V was trimmed by 1 base and J by 2 bases, leaving 14 bases between them. CDR1 SGHVS and CDR2 FNYEAQ come from the germline V gene. The CDR3 loop spans 17 amino acids. The CDR3 region is CASSLGRGSNTNEKLFF. The CDR3 bases are TGTGCCAGCAGCTTAGGGCGGGGTTCCAATACTAATGAAAAACTGTTTTTT.

The CDR3 reads CASSYRLRLGYGYTF. The CDR3 region has the DNA TGTGCCAGCAGTTATAGGCTGAGGTTGGGCTATGGCTACACCTTC. The genes are TRBV6-5 and TRBJ1-2; D unresolved. Trimming took off 3 bases at V and 4 bases at J, with 15 bases between the two ends. This CDR3 contains 15 residues. Germline CDR1 and CDR2: MNHEY and SVGAGI.

The CDR3 DNA is TGTGCCAGCTCACCGGACAGGGACGCCAATCAGCCCCAGCATTTT. Amino acids: CASSPDRDANQPQHF. The chain uses TRBV18 and TRBJ1-5, with 8 bases that match TRBD1. Germline trimming cut 3 bases from V and 3 bases from J; bases unmatched to any gene: 4. CDR1 and CDR2 (germline): KGHSH, LQKENI. The CDR3 runs to 15 residues.

The chain combines TRBV18 with TRBJ1-1; 8 bases fit TRBD1. The trim removed 2 bases at V and 5 bases at J, leaving 13 bases unmatched. Germline V CDR1 and CDR2: KGHSH, LQKENI. This CDR3 contains 17 residues. Written as DNA, the CDR3 is TGTGCCAGCTCACCATTCGGGCAGGGGGCCGGTGCGACTGAAGCTTTCTTT. Protein product: CASSPFGQGAGATEAFF.

The rearrangement joins TRBV10-3 to TRBJ2-1; 7 bases line up with TRBD1. Trimming cost V 0 bases and J 6 bases; bases outside gene matches: 2. The germline gives CDR1 ENHRY, CDR2 SYGVKD. The CDR3 loop spans 14 amino acids. As DNA, the CDR3 is TGTGCCATCAGTGAGTCGGCAGGGGGCAATGAGCAGTTCTTC. Its protein product is CAISESAGGNEQFF.

V usage is TRBV7-9 and J usage is TRBJ1-2, with a weak D call TRBD1 (6 bases). CDR3 length: 15 amino acids. Trimming removed 5 bases at V and 9 bases at J, with 22 bases between. Germline V gives CDR1 SEHNR, CDR2 FQNEAQ (reference sequence). CDR3 DNA: TGTGCCAGCAGCCAGAGGAGTCAGGGGCTTGATAGCTACACCTTC. It encodes CASSQRSQGLDSYTF.

This clone came up once. The chain employs TRBV9 and TRBJ2-1; D is perhaps TRBD2 (5 bases). The ends were cut back, 4 bases at V and 0 bases at J, with 8 bases in the middle. This CDR3 is built from 14 residues. The V gene's germline CDR1 is SGDLS and CDR2 YYNGEE. CDR3 nucleotide sequence: TGTGCCAGCAGCCCCGGAGGCTCCTACAATGAGCAGTTCTTC. Amino acids: CASSPGGSYNEQFF.